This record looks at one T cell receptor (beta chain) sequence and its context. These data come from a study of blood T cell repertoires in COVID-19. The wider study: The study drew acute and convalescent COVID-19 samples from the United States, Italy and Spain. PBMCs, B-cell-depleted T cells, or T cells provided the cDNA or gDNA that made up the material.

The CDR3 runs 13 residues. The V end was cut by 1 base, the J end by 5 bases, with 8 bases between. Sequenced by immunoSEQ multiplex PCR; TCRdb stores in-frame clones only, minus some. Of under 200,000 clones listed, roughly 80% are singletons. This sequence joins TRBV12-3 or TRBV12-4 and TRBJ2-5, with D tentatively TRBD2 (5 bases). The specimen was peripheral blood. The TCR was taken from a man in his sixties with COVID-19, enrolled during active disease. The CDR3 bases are TGTGCCAGCAGTTTAGGGAGGTGGGAGACCCAGTACTTC. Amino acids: CASSLGRWETQYF.